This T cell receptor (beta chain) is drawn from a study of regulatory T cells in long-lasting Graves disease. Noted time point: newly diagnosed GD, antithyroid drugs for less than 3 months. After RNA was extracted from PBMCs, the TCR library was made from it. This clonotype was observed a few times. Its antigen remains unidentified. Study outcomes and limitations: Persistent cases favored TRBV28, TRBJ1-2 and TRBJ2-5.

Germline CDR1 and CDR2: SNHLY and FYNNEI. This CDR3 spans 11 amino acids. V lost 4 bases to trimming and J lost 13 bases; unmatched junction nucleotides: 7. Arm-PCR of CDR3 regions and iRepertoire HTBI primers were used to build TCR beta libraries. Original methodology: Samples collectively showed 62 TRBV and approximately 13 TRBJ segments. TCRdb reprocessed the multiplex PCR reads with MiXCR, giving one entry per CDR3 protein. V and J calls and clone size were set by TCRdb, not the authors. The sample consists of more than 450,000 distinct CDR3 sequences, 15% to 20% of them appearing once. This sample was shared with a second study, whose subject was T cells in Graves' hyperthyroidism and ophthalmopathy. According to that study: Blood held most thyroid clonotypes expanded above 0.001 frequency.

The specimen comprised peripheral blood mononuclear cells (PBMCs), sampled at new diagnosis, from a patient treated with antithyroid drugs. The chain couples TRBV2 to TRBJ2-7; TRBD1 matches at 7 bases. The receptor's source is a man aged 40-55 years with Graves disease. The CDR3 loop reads CASSASRQGYF. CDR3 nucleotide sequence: TGTGCCAGCAGTGCTTCGAGACAGGGATACTTC.